A selection of T cell receptor beta chains follows, all from one sample in a study of blood T cell repertoires in COVID-19. The table came from immunoSEQ multiplex PCR; TCRdb's copy has only in-frame clones and leaves some out. Here the sample spans roughly 62,000 clones, 70% to 80% being singletons. Sequencing input: peripheral blood. The origin of the receptors is a man between 60 and 75 years old with acute or convalescent COVID-19. Each CDR3 is given with its conserved first and last residue. A D gene is named only where the DNA matches it firmly. Clone size is given for some rows only: seen once, a few or many times, or a class if the clone is expanded.

CASRGTGRNTGELFF TGTGCCAGCCGAGGGACAGGGCGGAACACCGGGGAGCTGTTTTTT 15 TRBJ2-2 TRBV25-1 . TRBD1
CARSGGLRCGNTIYF TGTGCCAGAAGCGGGGGCTTAAGGTGCGGAAACACCATATATTTT 15 TRBJ1-3 TRBV5-3 once .
CASSLVSEAFF TGTGCCAGCAGCTTGGTGAGTGAAGCTTTCTTT 11 TRBJ1-1 TRBV11-2 . .
CASAAAPGQGIPNEQFF TGTGCCTCCGCCGCCGCCCCGGGACAGGGGATCCCGAACGAGCAGTTCTTC 17 TRBJ2-1 TRBV24-1 . TRBD1
CASHRGIAGGSTDTQYF TGTGCCAGCCACAGGGGAATAGCGGGAGGGAGCACAGATACGCAGTATTTT 17 TRBJ2-3 TRBV5-5 . TRBD2
CASSVTGFYGYTF TGTGCCAGTTCCGTGACAGGTTTCTATGGCTACACCTTC 13 TRBJ1-2 TRBV19 . .
CASSLWIAGVNEQFF TGCGCCAGCAGCTTGTGGATAGCGGGAGTCAATGAGCAGTTCTTC 15 TRBJ2-1 TRBV5-1 once TRBD2
CASTEGAQGGVRGYTF TGTGCCAGCACCGAAGGGGCCCAGGGCGGAGTTCGGGGCTACACCTTC 16 TRBJ1-2 TRBV28 . .
CASSPGADGTEAFF TGTGCCAGCTCACCAGGGGCCGACGGGACTGAAGCTTTCTTT 14 TRBJ1-1 TRBV18 . .
CASRPSTGAHYEQYF TGTGCCAGCAGGCCCTCGACAGGGGCTCACTACGAGCAGTACTTC 15 TRBJ2-7 TRBV27 . TRBD1
CASRKPGTNEKLFF TGTGCCAGCAGAAAGCCTGGAACTAATGAAAAACTGTTTTTT 14 TRBJ1-4 TRBV7-2 once .
CAWSVLGWRGYTF TGTGCCTGGAGTGTACTAGGCTGGCGTGGCTACACCTTC 13 TRBJ1-2 TRBV30 . .
CASSIRPAGETQYF TGTGCCAGTAGTATTCGGCCGGCAGGGGAGACCCAGTACTTC 14 TRBJ2-5 TRBV19 . .
CASSPWDGGEGNEQFF TGTGCCAGCAGCCCCTGGGACGGGGGAGAAGGCAATGAGCAGTTCTTC 16 TRBJ2-1 TRBV9 . .
CASRSPGSNTEAFF TGTGCCAGCAGGTCACCGGGGAGCAACACTGAAGCTTTCTTT 14 TRBJ1-1 TRBV7-9 . .
CAWRQGQAFNSPLHF TGTGCCTGGAGGCAAGGACAGGCTTTTAATTCACCCCTCCACTTT 15 TRBJ1-6 TRBV30 . TRBD1
CASSLWEGMVEQYF TGTGCCAGCAGCTTGTGGGAGGGGATGGTCGAGCAGTACTTC 14 TRBJ2-7 TRBV5-5 . TRBD2
CASSTPSGIGEQFF TGTGCCAGCAGCACCCCTAGCGGGATTGGTGAGCAGTTCTTC 14 TRBJ2-1 TRBV7-9 once TRBD2
CASKVWGLHEQFF TGTGCCAGCAAGGTATGGGGCCTTCATGAGCAGTTCTTC 13 TRBJ2-1 TRBV6-5 . .
CAWSLPPTGKNYGYTF TGTGCCTGGAGTCTGCCCCCGACAGGAAAAAACTATGGCTACACCTTC 16 TRBJ1-2 TRBV30 few .
CASSRDRGRTNEKLFF TGTGCCAGCAGCCGCGACAGGGGGCGGACTAATGAAAAACTGTTTTTT 16 TRBJ1-4 TRBV5-6 . TRBD1
CASSLRLAGGQAGELFF TGTGCCAGCAGCTTAAGACTCGCGGGAGGGCAGGCCGGGGAGCTGTTTTTT 17 TRBJ2-2 TRBV7-3 . TRBD2